This T cell receptor beta chain was sequenced during a study of blood T cells in healthy people across ages. Next came a second PCR, run for 7 to 11 cycles, which used a sample-barcoded 5' primer along with a J-beta primer mix. Via MiXCR, TCRdb re-called the 5' RACE reads, giving one row per CDR3 protein. Found here are 600,000 or so distinct CDR3 sequences, approximately 30% of them singletons; the top ten hold 15% to 18%. The CDR3 is 14 amino acids. The germline V gene encodes CDR1 DFQATT and CDR2 SNEGSKA (reference sequence). Trimming took 1 base from V and 2 from J, leaving 12 bases between them.

The TCR sequence derives from a woman aged 80 or over in good health. The source material was blood. The gene calls are TRBV20-1 and TRBJ2-7, with D possibly TRBD2 on 5 matching bases. As DNA, the CDR3 is TGCAGTGCTAGAGCACCGGACTTAGCCTACGAGCAGTACTTC. It yields the protein CSARAPDLAYEQYF.